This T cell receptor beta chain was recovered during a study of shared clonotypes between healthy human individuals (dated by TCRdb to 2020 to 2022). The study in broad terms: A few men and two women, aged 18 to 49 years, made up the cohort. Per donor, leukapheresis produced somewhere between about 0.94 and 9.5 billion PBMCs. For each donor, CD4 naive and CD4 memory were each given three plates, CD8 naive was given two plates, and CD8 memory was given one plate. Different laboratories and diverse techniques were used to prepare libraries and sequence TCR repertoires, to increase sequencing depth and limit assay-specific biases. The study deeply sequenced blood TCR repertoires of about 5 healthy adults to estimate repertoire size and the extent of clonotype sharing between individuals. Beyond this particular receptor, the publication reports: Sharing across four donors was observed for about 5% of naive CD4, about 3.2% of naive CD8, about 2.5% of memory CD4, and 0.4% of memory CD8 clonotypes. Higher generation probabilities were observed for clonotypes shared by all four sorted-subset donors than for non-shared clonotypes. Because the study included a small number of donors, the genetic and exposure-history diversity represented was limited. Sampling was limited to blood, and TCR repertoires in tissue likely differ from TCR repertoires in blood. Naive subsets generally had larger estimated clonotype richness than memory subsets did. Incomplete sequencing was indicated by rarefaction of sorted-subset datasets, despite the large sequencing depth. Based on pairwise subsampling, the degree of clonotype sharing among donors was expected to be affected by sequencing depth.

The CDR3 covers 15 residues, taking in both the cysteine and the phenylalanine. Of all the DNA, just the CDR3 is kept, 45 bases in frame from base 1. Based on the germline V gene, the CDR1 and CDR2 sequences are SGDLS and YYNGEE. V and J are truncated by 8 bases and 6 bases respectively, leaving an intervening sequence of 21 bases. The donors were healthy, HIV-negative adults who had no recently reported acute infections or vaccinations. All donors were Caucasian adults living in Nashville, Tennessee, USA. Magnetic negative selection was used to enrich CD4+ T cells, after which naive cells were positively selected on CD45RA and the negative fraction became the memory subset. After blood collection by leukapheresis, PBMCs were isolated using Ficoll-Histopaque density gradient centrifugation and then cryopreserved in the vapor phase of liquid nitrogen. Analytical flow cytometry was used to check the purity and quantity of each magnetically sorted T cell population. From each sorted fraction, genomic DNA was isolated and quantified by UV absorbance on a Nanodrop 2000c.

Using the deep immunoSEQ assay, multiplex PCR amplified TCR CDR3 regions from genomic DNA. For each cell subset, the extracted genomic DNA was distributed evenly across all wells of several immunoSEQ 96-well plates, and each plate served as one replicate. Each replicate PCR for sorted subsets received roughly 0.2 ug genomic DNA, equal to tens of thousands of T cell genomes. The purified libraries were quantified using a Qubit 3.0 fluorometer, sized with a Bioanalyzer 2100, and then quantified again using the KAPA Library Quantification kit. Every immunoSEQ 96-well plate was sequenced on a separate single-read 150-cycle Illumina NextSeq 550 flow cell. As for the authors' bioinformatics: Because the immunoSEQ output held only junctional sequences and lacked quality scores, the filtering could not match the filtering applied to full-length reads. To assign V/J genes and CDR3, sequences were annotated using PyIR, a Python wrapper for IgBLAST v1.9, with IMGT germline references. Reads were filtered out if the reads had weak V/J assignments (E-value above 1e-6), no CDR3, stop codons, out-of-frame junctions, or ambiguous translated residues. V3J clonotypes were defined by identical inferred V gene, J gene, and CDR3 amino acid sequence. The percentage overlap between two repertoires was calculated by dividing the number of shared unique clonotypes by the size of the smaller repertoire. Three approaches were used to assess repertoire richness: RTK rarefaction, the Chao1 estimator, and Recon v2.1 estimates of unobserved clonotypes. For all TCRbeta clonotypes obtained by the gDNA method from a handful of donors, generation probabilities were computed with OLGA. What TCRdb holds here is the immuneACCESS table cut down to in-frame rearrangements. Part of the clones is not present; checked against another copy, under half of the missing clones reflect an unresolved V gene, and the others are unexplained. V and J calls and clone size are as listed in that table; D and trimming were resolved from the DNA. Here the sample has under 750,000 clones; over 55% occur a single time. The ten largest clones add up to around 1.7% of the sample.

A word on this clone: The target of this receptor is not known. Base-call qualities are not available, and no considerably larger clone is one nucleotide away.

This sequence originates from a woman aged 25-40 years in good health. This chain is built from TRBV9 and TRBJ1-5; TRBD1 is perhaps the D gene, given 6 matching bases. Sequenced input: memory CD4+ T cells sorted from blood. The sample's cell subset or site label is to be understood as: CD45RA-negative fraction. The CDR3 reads CAREFENRAGQPQHF. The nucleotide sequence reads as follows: TGTGCCAGGGAATTTGAAAACAGGGCGGGTCAGCCCCAGCATTTT.